The rows below give T cell receptor beta chains drawn from one sample of a study of lymphopenia after photon versus proton radiotherapy. Generated by immunoSEQ multiplex PCR, the TCRdb table keeps only in-frame clones and is missing some. The sample yields more than 20,000 clones, roughly four fifths seen once. The sample was peripheral blood, taken from a patient treated with photon-based radiotherapy. The receptor source for this set is a woman between 45 and 65 years old with pancreatic cancer. Both conserved end residues are part of each CDR3. Each record gives: CDR3 DNA, CDR3 protein, clone size, D gene, J gene, V gene. D genes are given only for firm matches. Size is stated for part of the rows, as once, few or many counts, or as a class when the clone is expanded.

TGTGCCACCGTCCCGGGACAGGGGAATCAGCAGTACTTC | CATVPGQGNQQYF | - | TRBD1 | TRBJ2-7 | TRBV11-2
TGTGCCAGCAGCGTAGAAACCGGGATCCCGTGGGAGCAGTACTTC | CASSVETGIPWEQYF | - | - | TRBJ2-7 | TRBV9
TGCGCCAGCAGCTCAGGACTAGCGGGAGTGTCAGATACGCAGTATTTT | CASSSGLAGVSDTQYF | - | TRBD2 | TRBJ2-3 | TRBV5-1
TGTGCCAGCAGCACAACTAGCGGGAGGGTCAATGAGCAGTTCTTC | CASSTTSGRVNEQFF | - | TRBD2 | TRBJ2-1 | TRBV7-9
TGCAGCGCTGAAGCCGGGACACGCGGAAACACCATATATTTT | CSAEAGTRGNTIYF | - | - | TRBJ1-3 | TRBV29-1
TGTGCCAGCTCACCAAACAGGGGGAACACTGAAGCTTTCTTT | CASSPNRGNTEAFF | - | TRBD1 | TRBJ1-1 | TRBV18
TGCGCCAGCAGCCCGGCAGGGCGGGCCGCGAACACCGGGGAGCTGTTTTTT | CASSPAGRAANTGELFF | - | - | TRBJ2-2 | TRBV4-3
TGTGCCAGCAGCCTTACCGGGACAGGGGATGAAAAACTGTTTTTT | CASSLTGTGDEKLFF | - | TRBD1 | TRBJ1-4 | TRBV7-9
TGTGCCAGCAGCTTACGAGGGCTGATGGGCTCAGATACGCAGTATTTT | CASSLRGLMGSDTQYF | - | - | TRBJ2-3 | TRBV11-2
TGCGCCAGCACCGCTGGCGGAGGAGGCTACGAGCAGTACTTC | CASTAGGGGYEQYF | - | - | TRBJ2-7 | TRBV10-2
TGCGCCAGCAGCCAAGATCCAACAGGAGGGAGTACGCAGTATTTT | CASSQDPTGGSTQYF | - | - | TRBJ2-3 | TRBV4-3
TGTGCCAGCTCACCGACAGGGAACTATGGCTACACCTTC | CASSPTGNYGYTF | - | TRBD1 | TRBJ1-2 | TRBV18
TGTGCCAGTAGTATAAGCGGGAATTCCTACAATGAGCAGTTCTTC | CASSISGNSYNEQFF | few | TRBD2 | TRBJ2-1 | TRBV19
TGTGCCAGCAGCGTAGCCACGGGGAGCGGGGAGACCCAGTACTTC | CASSVATGSGETQYF | - | - | TRBJ2-5 | TRBV9
TGTGCCAGCAGCTTAGCAGGGGGCTCCGAAGCTTTCTTT | CASSLAGGSEAFF | - | TRBD1 | TRBJ1-1 | TRBV7-9
TGTGCCAGCCGTACTCGACAGGGTTCTAATGAAAAACTGTTTTTT | CASRTRQGSNEKLFF | - | TRBD1 | TRBJ1-4 | TRBV6-5
TGCGCCAGCAGCCAAGGACAGGCCCGCTACAATGAGCAGTTCTTC | CASSQGQARYNEQFF | - | - | TRBJ2-1 | TRBV4-3
TGTGCCAGTACTCAAAGGACGCAGGGGGGAGCTAACACTGAAGCTTTCTTT | CASTQRTQGGANTEAFF | - | TRBD1 | TRBJ1-1 | TRBV19
TGTGCCAGCAGTCCAAGCTGGTACAATGAGCAGTTCTTC | CASSPSWYNEQFF | once | - | TRBJ2-1 | TRBV27
TGTGCCAGCAGTTACTCGAAGGACAAGCCTAATGAAAAACTGTTTTTT | CASSYSKDKPNEKLFF | - | - | TRBJ1-4 | TRBV6-6
TGTGCCAGCAGGACCGCAGCACTAGCGGGGAAAGAGACCCAGTACTTC | CASRTAALAGKETQYF | - | TRBD2 | TRBJ2-5 | TRBV27
TGCGCCAGCAGCCAAGATGAGGGGCAGGGGGCGGGAGCTTTCTTT | CASSQDEGQGAGAFF | - | TRBD1 | TRBJ1-1 | TRBV4-1
TGTGCCAGCAAACCTTGGGTCGGCTACACCTTC | CASKPWVGYTF | - | - | TRBJ1-2 | TRBV2
TGTGCCACCAAGACAGGGGCTAACACTGAAGCTTTCTTT | CATKTGANTEAFF | - | TRBD1 | TRBJ1-1 | TRBV27
TGTGCCAGCAGCCCATATAAGGGGGACCTCACCGGGGAGCTGTTTTTT | CASSPYKGDLTGELFF | - | - | TRBJ2-2 | TRBV7-2
TGTGCCAGCCTGGGGGGGAGCTTAGCGGGAGGTGGACAGTTCTTC | CASLGGSLAGGGQFF | - | TRBD2 | TRBJ2-1 | TRBV28
TGTGCCAGCAGCCAAGATCAGGTCCCCCCCCAAGGAGCTTTCTTT | CASSQDQVPPQGAFF | once | - | TRBJ1-1 | TRBV14
TGCGCCAGCAGTGACTGGGTTGGACAGGGGGCCGATCAGCCCCAGCATTTT | CASSDWVGQGADQPQHF | - | TRBD1 | TRBJ1-5 | TRBV10-2
TGTGCCAGCGCTGACAATAGCGGGAACTACGAGCAGTACTTC | CASADNSGNYEQYF | few | TRBD2 | TRBJ2-7 | TRBV7-6
TGTGCCTGGAGTGCGGGACAGTCTAATGAAAAACTGTTTTTT | CAWSAGQSNEKLFF | - | TRBD1 | TRBJ1-4 | TRBV30
TGTGCCAGTAGTATCCCCGGGAAACAAGAGACCCAGTACTTC | CASSIPGKQETQYF | - | - | TRBJ2-5 | TRBV19
TGCAGCGTTGCAGGTCTTGGACAGGGAGGGACCCGGGGGAGGCACACTGAAGCTTTCTTT | CSVAGLGQGGTRGRHTEAFF | - | TRBD1 | TRBJ1-1 | TRBV29-1
TGTGCCAGCAGCCCCGACGGTTACAATCAGCCCCAGCATTTT | CASSPDGYNQPQHF | - | - | TRBJ1-5 | TRBV6-5
TGTGCCAGCAGCCCCCCGTGGGAGAACACTGAAGCTTTCTTT | CASSPPWENTEAFF | - | - | TRBJ1-1 | TRBV7-2
TGTGCCTGGAAAGCCTTTAGAGCGGGTGATCACAATGAGCAGTTCTTC | CAWKAFRAGDHNEQFF | - | - | TRBJ2-1 | TRBV30
TGTGCCAGCTCACTCGACAGTTTGGGCTACACCTTC | CASSLDSLGYTF | - | - | TRBJ1-2 | TRBV18
TGTGCCAGCAGCGTAGGACTTTCTCTCGCCGACACCGGGGAGCTGTTTTTT | CASSVGLSLADTGELFF | - | - | TRBJ2-2 | TRBV9
TGTGCCAGTAGTTACCAGGGACAGGGGAGCCCTGGGGCCAACGTCCTGACTTTC | CASSYQGQGSPGANVLTF | - | TRBD1 | TRBJ2-6 | TRBV19
TGCAGCGCCGCGACAGGCACCGGGGAGCTGTTTTTT | CSAATGTGELFF | - | - | TRBJ2-2 | TRBV29-1
TGTGCCAGCAGTCCGCGTGGGGGGGCGAGTAATGAGCAGTTCTTC | CASSPRGGASNEQFF | once | - | TRBJ2-1 | TRBV27
TGTGCCAGCCTCCGACAGGGGACTAACTATGGCTACACCTTC | CASLRQGTNYGYTF | - | TRBD1 | TRBJ1-2 | TRBV28
TGTGCCAGCAGTTTTTCAGGCAGGGCCCAAGAGACCCAGTACTTC | CASSFSGRAQETQYF | - | - | TRBJ2-5 | TRBV27
TGTGCCAGCAGTTTGGGCTACATTCAGTACTTC | CASSLGYIQYF | - | - | TRBJ2-4 | TRBV28
TGTGCCAGCAGCTTGGGGCAGGGGGGCCCAGATACGCAGTATTTT | CASSLGQGGPDTQYF | - | - | TRBJ2-3 | TRBV11-2